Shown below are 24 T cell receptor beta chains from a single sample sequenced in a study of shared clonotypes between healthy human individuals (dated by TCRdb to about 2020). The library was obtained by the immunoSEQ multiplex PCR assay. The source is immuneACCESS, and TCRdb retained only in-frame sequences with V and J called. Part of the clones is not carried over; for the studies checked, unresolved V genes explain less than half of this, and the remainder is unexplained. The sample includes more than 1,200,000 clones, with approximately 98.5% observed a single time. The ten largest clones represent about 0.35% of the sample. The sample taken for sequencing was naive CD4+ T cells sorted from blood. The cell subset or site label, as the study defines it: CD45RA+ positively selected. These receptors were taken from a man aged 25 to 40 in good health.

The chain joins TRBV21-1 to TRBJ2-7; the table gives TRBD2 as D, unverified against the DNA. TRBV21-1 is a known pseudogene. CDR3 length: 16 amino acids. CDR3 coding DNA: TGTGCCAGCAGTCGGATCGAGCGGGAGCTTTCCTACGAGCAGTACTTC. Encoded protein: CASSRIERELSYEQYF.

In nucleotides, the CDR3 is TGTGCCAGCAGTTTATCGCGGTACGAGCAGTACTTC. It translates to CASSLSRYEQYF. V is TRBV27 and J is TRBJ2-7; no reliable D call. CDR3 size: 12 residues. Germline V gene sequence: CDR1 MNHEY, CDR2 SMNVEV (reference sequence). The V end lost 0 bases, the J end lost 4 bases, and 4 bases lay between the germline ends.

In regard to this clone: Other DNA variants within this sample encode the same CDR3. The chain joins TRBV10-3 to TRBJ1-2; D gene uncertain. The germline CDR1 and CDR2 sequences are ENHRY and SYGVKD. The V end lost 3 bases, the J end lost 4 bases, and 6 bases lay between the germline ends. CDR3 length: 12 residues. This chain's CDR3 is CAISESVYGYTF. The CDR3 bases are TGTGCCATCAGTGAATCTGTCTATGGCTACACCTTC.

The CDR3 loop is CASSESRDRSEQYF. In DNA, the CDR3 is TGTGCCAGCAGTGAATCTCGGGATAGAAGCGAGCAGTACTTC. The J gene is TRBJ2-7, the V gene TRBV25-1; tentatively, D is TRBD2 (5 bases). This CDR3 region has 14 residues. The germline V gene has CDR1 MGHDK and CDR2 SYGVNS. The germline V and J ends were trimmed by 1 base and 6 bases, with 13 bases remaining between them.

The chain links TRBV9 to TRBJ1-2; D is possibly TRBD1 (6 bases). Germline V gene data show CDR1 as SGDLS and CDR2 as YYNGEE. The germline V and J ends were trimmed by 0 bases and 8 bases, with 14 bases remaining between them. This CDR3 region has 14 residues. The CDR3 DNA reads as TGTGCCAGCAGCGTAGCTTATCAGGGGAGCGGCTACACCTTC. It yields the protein CASSVAYQGSGYTF.

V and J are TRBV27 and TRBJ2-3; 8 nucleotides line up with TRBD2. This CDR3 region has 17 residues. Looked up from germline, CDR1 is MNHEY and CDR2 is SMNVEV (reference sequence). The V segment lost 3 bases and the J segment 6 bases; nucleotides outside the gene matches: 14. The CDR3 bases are TGTGCCAGCAGTTTTAGTAGCGGGACCCGGGGAGTGGATACGCAGTATTTT. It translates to CASSFSSGTRGVDTQYF.

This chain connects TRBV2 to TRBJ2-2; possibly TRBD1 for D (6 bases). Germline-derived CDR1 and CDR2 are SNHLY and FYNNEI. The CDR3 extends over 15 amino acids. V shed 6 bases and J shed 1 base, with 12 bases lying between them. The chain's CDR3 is CASSMRGLNTGELFF. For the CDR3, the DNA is TGTGCCAGCAGCATGAGGGGGTTGAACACCGGGGAGCTGTTTTTT.

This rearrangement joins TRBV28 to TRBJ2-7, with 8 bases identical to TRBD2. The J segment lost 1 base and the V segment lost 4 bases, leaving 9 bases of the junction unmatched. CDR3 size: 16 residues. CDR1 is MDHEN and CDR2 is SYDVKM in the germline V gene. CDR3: CASSSAGEPLSYEQYF. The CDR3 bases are TGTGCCAGCAGTTCAGCGGGAGAGCCCCTTTCCTACGAGCAGTACTTC.

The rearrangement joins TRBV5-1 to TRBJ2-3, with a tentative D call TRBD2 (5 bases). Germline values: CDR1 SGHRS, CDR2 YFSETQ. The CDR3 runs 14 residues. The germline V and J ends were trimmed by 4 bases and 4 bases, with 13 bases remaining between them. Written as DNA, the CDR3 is TGCGCCAGCAGCGACCCGGGGAGAGCAGATACGCAGTATTTT. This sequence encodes CASSDPGRADTQYF.

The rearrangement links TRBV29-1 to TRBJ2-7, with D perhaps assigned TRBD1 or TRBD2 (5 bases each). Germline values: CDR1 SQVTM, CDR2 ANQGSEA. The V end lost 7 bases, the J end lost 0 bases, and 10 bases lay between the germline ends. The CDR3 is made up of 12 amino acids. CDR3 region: CSAGATSYEQYF. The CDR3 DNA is TGCAGCGCCGGGGCCACCTCCTACGAGCAGTACTTC.

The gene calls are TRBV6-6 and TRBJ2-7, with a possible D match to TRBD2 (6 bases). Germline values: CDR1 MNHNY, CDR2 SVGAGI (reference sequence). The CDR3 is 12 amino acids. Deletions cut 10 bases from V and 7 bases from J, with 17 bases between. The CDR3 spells CATRTTLIEQYF. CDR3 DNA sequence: TGTGCCACCCGGACTACCCTGATAGAGCAGTACTTC.

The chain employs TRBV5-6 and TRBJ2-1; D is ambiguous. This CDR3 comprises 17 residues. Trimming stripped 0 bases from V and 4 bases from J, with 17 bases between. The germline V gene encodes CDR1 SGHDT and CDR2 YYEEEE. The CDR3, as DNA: TGTGCCAGCAGCTTGGGCTTTCCCCTCAGAACTTACAATGAGCAGTTCTTC. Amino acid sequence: CASSLGFPLRTYNEQFF.

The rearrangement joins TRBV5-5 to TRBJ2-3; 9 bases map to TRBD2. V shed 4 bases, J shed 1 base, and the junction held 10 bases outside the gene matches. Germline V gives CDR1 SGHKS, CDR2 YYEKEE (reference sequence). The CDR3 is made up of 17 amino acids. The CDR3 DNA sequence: TGTGCCAGCAGCCCCCCACCCTCTAGCGGGGGCACAGATACGCAGTATTTT. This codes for CASSPPPSSGGTDTQYF.

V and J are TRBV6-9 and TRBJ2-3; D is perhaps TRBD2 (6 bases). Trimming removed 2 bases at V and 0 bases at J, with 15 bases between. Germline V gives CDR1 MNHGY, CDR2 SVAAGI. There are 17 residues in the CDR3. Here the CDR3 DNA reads TGTGCCAGCAGTTATCAGCCGGACTACACTAGCACAGATACGCAGTATTTT. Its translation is CASSYQPDYTSTDTQYF.

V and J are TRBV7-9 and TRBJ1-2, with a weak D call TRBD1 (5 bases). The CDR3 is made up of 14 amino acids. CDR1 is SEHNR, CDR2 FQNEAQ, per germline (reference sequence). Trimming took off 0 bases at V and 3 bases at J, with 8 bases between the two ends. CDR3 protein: CASSLAQGYYGYTF. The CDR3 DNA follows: TGTGCCAGCAGCTTAGCGCAGGGTTACTATGGCTACACCTTC.

CDR3 DNA sequence: TGCGCCAGCAGCTTGGATGGCAGGGCATTAAAACTTAGCACAGATACGCAGTATTTT. Its translation: CASSLDGRALKLSTDTQYF. The rearrangement links TRBV5-1 to TRBJ2-3; perhaps TRBD1 as D (5 bases). CDR3 size: 19 residues. Per the germline V gene, CDR1 is SGHRS and CDR2 is YFSETQ. V lost 0 bases to trimming and J lost 0 bases, with 20 bases between them.

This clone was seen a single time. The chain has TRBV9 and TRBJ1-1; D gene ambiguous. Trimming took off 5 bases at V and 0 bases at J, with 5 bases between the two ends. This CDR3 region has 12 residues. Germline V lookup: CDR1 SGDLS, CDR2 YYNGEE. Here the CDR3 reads CASSAMNTEAFF. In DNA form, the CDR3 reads TGTGCCAGCAGTGCAATGAACACTGAAGCTTTCTTT.

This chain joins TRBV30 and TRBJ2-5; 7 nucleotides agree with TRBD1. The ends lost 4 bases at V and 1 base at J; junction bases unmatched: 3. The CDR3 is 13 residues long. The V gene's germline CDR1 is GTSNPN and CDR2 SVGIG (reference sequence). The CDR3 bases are TGTGCCTGGACAGGGGGTCTCCAAGAGACCCAGTACTTC. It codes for CAWTGGLQETQYF. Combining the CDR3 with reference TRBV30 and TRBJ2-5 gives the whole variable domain SQTIHQWPATLVQPVGSPLSLECTVEGTSNPNLYWYRQAAGRGLQLLFYSVGIGQISSEVPQNLSASRPQDRQFILSSKKLLLSDSGFYLCAWTGGLQETQYFGPGTRLLVL.

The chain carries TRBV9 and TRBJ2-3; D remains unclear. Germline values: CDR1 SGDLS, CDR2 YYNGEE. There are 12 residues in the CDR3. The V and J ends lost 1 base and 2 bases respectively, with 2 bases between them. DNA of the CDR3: TGTGCCAGCAGCGTACACACAGATACGCAGTATTTT. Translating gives CASSVHTDTQYF.

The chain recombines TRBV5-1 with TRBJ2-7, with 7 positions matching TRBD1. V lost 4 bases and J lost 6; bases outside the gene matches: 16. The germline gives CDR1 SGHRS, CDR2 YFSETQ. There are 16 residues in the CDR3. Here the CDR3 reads CASSLSRGQFSREQYF. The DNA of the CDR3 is TGCGCCAGCAGCCTGAGCCGGGGACAGTTCTCCCGCGAGCAGTACTTC.

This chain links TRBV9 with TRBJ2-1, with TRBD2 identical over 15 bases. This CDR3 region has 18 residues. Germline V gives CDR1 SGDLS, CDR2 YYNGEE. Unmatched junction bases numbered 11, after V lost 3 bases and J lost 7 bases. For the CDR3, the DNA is TGTGCCAGCAGCGATAGGGGACTAGCGGGAGGATCACTGAATGAGCAGTTCTTC. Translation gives CASSDRGLAGGSLNEQFF.

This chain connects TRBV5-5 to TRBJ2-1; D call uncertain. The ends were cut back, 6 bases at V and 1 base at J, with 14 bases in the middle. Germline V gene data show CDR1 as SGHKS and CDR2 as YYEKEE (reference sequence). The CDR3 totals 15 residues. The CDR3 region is CASIISGLSYNEQFF. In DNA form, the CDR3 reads TGTGCCAGCATAATTTCAGGCCTTTCCTACAATGAGCAGTTCTTC.

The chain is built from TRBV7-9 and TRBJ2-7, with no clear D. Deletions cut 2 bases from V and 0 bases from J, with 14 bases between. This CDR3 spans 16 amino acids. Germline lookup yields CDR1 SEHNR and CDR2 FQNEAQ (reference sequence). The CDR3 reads CASSLSGRQDSYEQYF. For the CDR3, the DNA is TGTGCCAGCAGCTTATCTGGCCGACAAGACTCCTACGAGCAGTACTTC. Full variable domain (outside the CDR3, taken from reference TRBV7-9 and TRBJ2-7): DTGVSQNPRHKITKRGQNVTFRCDPISEHNRLYWYRQTLGQGPEFLTYFQNEAQLEKSRLLSDRFSAERPKGSFSTLEIQRTEQGDSAMYLCASSLSGRQDSYEQYFGPGTRLTVT.

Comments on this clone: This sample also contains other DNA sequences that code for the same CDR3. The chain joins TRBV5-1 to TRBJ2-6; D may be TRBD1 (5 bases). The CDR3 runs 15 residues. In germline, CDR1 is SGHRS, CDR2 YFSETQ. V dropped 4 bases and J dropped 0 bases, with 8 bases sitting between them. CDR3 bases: TGCGCCAGCAGCCTCGACAGCTCTGGGGCCAACGTCCTGACTTTC. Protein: CASSLDSSGANVLTF.